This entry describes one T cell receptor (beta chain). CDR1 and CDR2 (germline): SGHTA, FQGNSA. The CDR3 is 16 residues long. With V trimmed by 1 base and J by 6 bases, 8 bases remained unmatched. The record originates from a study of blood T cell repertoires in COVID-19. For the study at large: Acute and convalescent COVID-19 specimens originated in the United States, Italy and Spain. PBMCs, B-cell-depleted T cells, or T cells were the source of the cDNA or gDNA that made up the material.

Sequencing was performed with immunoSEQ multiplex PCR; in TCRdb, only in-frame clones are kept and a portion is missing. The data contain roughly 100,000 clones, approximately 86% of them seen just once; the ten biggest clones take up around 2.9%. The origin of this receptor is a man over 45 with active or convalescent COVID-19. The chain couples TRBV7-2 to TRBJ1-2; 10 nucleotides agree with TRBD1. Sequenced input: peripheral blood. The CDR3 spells CASSLVIRTGGNGYTF. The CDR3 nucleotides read TGTGCCAGCAGCTTAGTTATTAGGACAGGGGGGAATGGCTACACCTTC. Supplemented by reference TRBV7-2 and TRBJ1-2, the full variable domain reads GAGVSQSPSNKVTEKGKDVELRCDPISGHTALYWYRQSLGQGLEFLIYFQGNSAPDKSGLPSDRFSAERTGGSVSTLTIQRTQQEDSAVYLCASSLVIRTGGNGYTFGSGTRLTVV.